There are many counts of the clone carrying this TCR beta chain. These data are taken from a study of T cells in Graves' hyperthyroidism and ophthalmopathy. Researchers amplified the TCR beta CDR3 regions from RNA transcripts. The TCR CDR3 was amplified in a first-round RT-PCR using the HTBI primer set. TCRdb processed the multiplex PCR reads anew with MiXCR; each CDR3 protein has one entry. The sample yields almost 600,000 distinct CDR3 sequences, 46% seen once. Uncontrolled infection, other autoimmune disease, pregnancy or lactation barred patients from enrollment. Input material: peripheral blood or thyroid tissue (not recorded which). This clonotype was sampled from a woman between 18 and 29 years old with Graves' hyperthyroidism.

Written as DNA, the CDR3 is TGCGCCAGCAGCTTGGGGGACAGGGGGAGTGACGAGCAGTACTTC. The encoded protein is CASSLGDRGSDEQYF. The V call is TRBV5-1, the J call TRBJ2-7; 11 bases agree with TRBD1. Trimming cost V 0 bases and J 5 bases; bases outside gene matches: 4. The germline gives CDR1 SGHRS, CDR2 YFSETQ. The length of the CDR3 is 15 residues.